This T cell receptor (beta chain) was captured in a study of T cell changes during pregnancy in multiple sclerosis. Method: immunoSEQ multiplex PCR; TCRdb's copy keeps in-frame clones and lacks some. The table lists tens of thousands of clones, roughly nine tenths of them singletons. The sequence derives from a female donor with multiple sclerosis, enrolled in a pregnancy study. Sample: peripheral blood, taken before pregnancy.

This CDR3 is CASGSLFDRVLAKNIQYF. Written as DNA, the CDR3 is TGTGCTAGTGGTTCCCTATTCGACAGGGTTCTAGCCAAAAACATTCAGTACTTC. The V gene is TRBV12-5, the J gene TRBJ2-4; 7 positions match TRBD1. The CDR3 spans 18 residues. Looked up from germline, CDR1 is LGHNT and CDR2 is FRNRAP. J was trimmed by 0 bases and V by 4 bases; bases with no gene match: 12.